This is a list of T cell receptor beta chains from one sample in a study of shared clonotypes between healthy human individuals. Repertoires were generated with immunoSEQ multiplex PCR, while TCRdb's copy carries only in-frame clones and drops some. The table shows about 2.3 million clones, with approximately 95% occurring only once. The sequenced sample was naive CD4+ T cells from PBMCs. Receptors were obtained from a man aged 18 to 30 in good health. Some clones in this sample may be carry-over from other donors' samples. The CDR3 runs from the conserved cysteine through the conserved F or W. The order of the fields is clone size, J gene, D gene, V gene, CDR3 DNA, CDR3 protein. The D gene is left open where the match is weak. Rows may omit the clone size; those that give it use once, few, many or a size class.

. | TRBJ1-4 | TRBD1 | TRBV5-1 | TGCGCCACCCGGAATGGACAGGCAGATGAAAAACTGTTTTTT | CATRNGQADEKLFF
. | TRBJ2-7 | . | TRBV29-1 | TGCAGCGTTGAAGATCCCCGGACACCTAGATACGAGCAGTACTTC | CSVEDPRTPRYEQYF
. | TRBJ2-7 | TRBD1 | TRBV6-6 | TGTGCCGGTTCGTCTGGGACAGCTTTCTACGAGCAGTACTTC | CAGSSGTAFYEQYF
. | TRBJ2-5 | . | TRBV7-2 | TGTGCCAGCAGCTTAGGCCCAGTAAATCAAGAGACCCAGTACTTC | CASSLGPVNQETQYF
once | TRBJ2-6 | . | TRBV18 | TGTGCCAGCTCAGCCCTGACGGGACAATCTGGGGCCAACGTCCTGACTTTC | CASSALTGQSGANVLTF
once | TRBJ1-2 | . | TRBV28 | TGTGCCAGCAGTTTCCCAGGGTTCTATGGCTACACCTTC | CASSFPGFYGYTF
. | TRBJ2-7 | . | TRBV7-2 | TGTGCCAGCAGCTTTGTCAGGACTCTCTCCTACGAGCAGTACTTC | CASSFVRTLSYEQYF
. | TRBJ2-7 | . | TRBV11-2 | TGTGCCAGCAGCCCCGTCCGTGGGGTCCACGAGCAGTACTTC | CASSPVRGVHEQYF
. | TRBJ2-7 | . | TRBV2 | TGTGCCAGCGGGGGGCTAACCTCCTCCTACGAGCAGTACTTC | CASGGLTSSYEQYF
. | TRBJ1-5 | TRBD1 | TRBV6-1 | TGTGCCAGCAGCGGACAGGGAGTTAGCAATCAGCCCCAGCATTTT | CASSGQGVSNQPQHF
. | TRBJ2-7 | . | TRBV6-1 | TGTGCCAGCAGTGAATGGACTGCCCGGTCCTACGAGCAGTACTTC | CASSEWTARSYEQYF
. | TRBJ2-5 | TRBD2 | TRBV10-2 | TGCGCCAGCAGGGCGACTAGCGGGCAGCAGTACTTC | CASRATSGQQYF
. | TRBJ1-4 | . | TRBV4-2 | TGTGCCAGCAGCCTGGGTGGCTCCACTGGGACTAATGAAAAACTGTTTTTT | CASSLGGSTGTNEKLFF
. | TRBJ2-1 | TRBD2 | TRBV27 | TGTGCCAGCAGTCTGAGCGGGAGGGGGGGGAATGAGCAGTTCTTC | CASSLSGRGGNEQFF
. | TRBJ1-1 | . | TRBV4-3 | TGCGCCAGCAGCCTAAACTCGGTACAGCAAGCTTTCTTT | CASSLNSVQQAFF
. | TRBJ2-5 | TRBD1 | TRBV5-1 | TGCGCCAGCAGCTTAAGACAGGGGGGAAAAGAGACCCAGTACTTC | CASSLRQGGKETQYF
. | TRBJ1-2 | TRBD1 | TRBV29-1 | TGCAGCGTTGGCGGTCAGGGGGTTGGCTACACCTTC | CSVGGQGVGYTF
. | TRBJ2-3 | TRBD2 | TRBV5-4 | TGTGCCAGCAGCTTGGGACTAGCGCCAACCACAGATACGCAGTATTTT | CASSLGLAPTTDTQYF
. | TRBJ2-7 | . | TRBV5-1 | TGCGCCAGCAGCTTGAACATCGGCGAGCAGTACTTC | CASSLNIGEQYF
once | TRBJ2-2 | TRBD1 | TRBV9 | TGTGCCAGCAGCGTAGAGCGACAGGGGTTCCTTAGGGGAACCGGGGAGCTGTTTTTT | CASSVERQGFLRGTGELFF
. | TRBJ1-2 | . | TRBV19 | TGTGCCAGTAGTTCTCACAGGACTAACTATGGCTACACCTTC | CASSSHRTNYGYTF
. | TRBJ1-3 | TRBD1 | TRBV28 | TGTGCCAGCAGTTTGTTATCGACAGGGGGTGGAAACACCATATATTTT | CASSLLSTGGGNTIYF
. | TRBJ1-1 | . | TRBV18 | TGTGCCAGCTCACTCCTGACATGGGAGAACACTGAAGCTTTCTTT | CASSLLTWENTEAFF
. | TRBJ1-2 | . | TRBV28 | TGTGCCAGCAGGGGGGGGCAGGGCGGTGGCTACACCTTC | CASRGGQGGGYTF
. | TRBJ2-3 | TRBD2 | TRBV4-2 | TGTGCCAGCAGCCAAAAAGAGGGAGCGGGAGGGGCAGATACGCAGTATTTT | CASSQKEGAGGADTQYF
. | TRBJ1-1 | TRBD1 | TRBV29-1 | TGCAGCGTTCGGGACAGGGCGAACACTGAAGCTTTCTTT | CSVRDRANTEAFF
. | TRBJ2-3 | TRBD1 | TRBV29-1 | TGCAGCGGTGGGGACAGGGGGTTCAAGGATACGCAGTATTTT | CSGGDRGFKDTQYF
once | TRBJ2-7 | TRBD2 | TRBV11-2 | TGTGCCAGCGGCGAATACCCAGCGGGATCCTACGAGCAGTACTTC | CASGEYPAGSYEQYF
once | TRBJ2-7 | TRBD1 | TRBV2 | TGTGCCAGCAGTTGGGACAGGGCTTACGAGCAGTACTTC | CASSWDRAYEQYF
. | TRBJ2-1 | . | TRBV27 | TGTGCCAGCACCCTTAACGGGGCGTACAATGAGCAGTTCTTC | CASTLNGAYNEQFF
. | TRBJ2-7 | . | TRBV10-3 | TGTGCCATCAGTGAGTCGGGGCAGGGTGCGTACGAGCAGTACTTC | CAISESGQGAYEQYF
. | TRBJ1-1 | . | TRBV14 | TGTGCCAGCAGCCAAGATAGGAAGCAAATTCCTCAAGCTTTCTTT | CASSQDRKQIPQAFF
. | TRBJ2-3 | TRBD2 | TRBV5-1 | TGCGCCAGCAGCTTGGGAGTAGCGGGACGTACCACAGATACGCAGTATTTT | CASSLGVAGRTTDTQYF
. | TRBJ2-4 | TRBD1 | TRBV7-8 | TGTGCCAGCAGCTTGGGCAGGGGGAACATTCAGTACTTC | CASSLGRGNIQYF
. | TRBJ1-1 | . | TRBV2 | TGTGCCGGACGTGGGGACCTTAACACTGAAGCTTTCTTT | CAGRGDLNTEAFF
. | TRBJ1-5 | . | TRBV5-5 | TGTGCCAGCAGCAGAGACGGACAACGCAATCAGCCCCAGCATTTT | CASSRDGQRNQPQHF
. | TRBJ2-7 | TRBD2 | TRBV7-2 | TGTGCCAGCACCGAGACGGGAGGGCCTTACGAGCAGTACTTC | CASTETGGPYEQYF
. | TRBJ2-5 | . | TRBV7-3 | TGTGCCAGCAGTCGGAGACCCCAAGAGACCCAGTACTTC | CASSRRPQETQYF
. | TRBJ1-2 | . | TRBV5-4 | TGTGCCAGCAGCTTGGCGGGGGTTGACTATGGCTACACCTTC | CASSLAGVDYGYTF
. | TRBJ1-5 | . | TRBV7-9 | TGTGCCAGCAGCTTAATGGCCGAGGGTCAGCCCCAGCATTTT | CASSLMAEGQPQHF
. | TRBJ2-3 | . | TRBV4-2 | TGTGCCAGCAGCCAAGGGGCCCTCGTTCTAGTAGGAGATACGCAGTATTTT | CASSQGALVLVGDTQYF
. | TRBJ2-1 | . | TRBV7-3 | TGTGCCAGCAGTCCAGCGGCTAGGGGGGATGAGCAGTTCTTC | CASSPAARGDEQFF
. | TRBJ2-7 | . | TRBV5-8 | TGTGCCAGCAGCTTGGGACAGACTTCCTACGAGCAGTACTTC | CASSLGQTSYEQYF
. | TRBJ2-7 | TRBD1 | TRBV7-9 | TGTGCCAGCAGCCCGACCCGGGACAGGGGCTACGAGCAGTACTTC | CASSPTRDRGYEQYF
. | TRBJ2-7 | . | TRBV27 | TGTGCCAGCAGTGGCACGGACGAGCAGTACTTC | CASSGTDEQYF
. | TRBJ2-7 | . | TRBV2 | TGTGCCAGCACCGTGACAGCCGACTACGAGCAGTACTTC | CASTVTADYEQYF
. | TRBJ2-7 | TRBD1 | TRBV7-8 | TGTGCCAGCAGCTTAGTCGGGACAGGGCTTTTGGAGCAGTACTTC | CASSLVGTGLLEQYF
. | TRBJ1-4 | TRBD1 | TRBV5-4 | TGTGCCAGCAGCACCAGGACAGGGGGGAATGAAAAACTGTTTTTT | CASSTRTGGNEKLFF
. | TRBJ1-5 | . | TRBV6-4 | TGTGCCAGCAGTGAGGCGGGGGGCAGTCAGCCCCAGCATTTT | CASSEAGGSQPQHF
. | TRBJ2-7 | . | TRBV19 | TGTGCCAGTAGTATAGGCGGGTCGTCCTACGAGCAGTACTTC | CASSIGGSSYEQYF
. | TRBJ2-7 | TRBD2 | TRBV7-9 | TGTGCCAGCAGCGCCGGGACTAGCGGCTCCTACGAGCAGTACTTC | CASSAGTSGSYEQYF
. | TRBJ2-2 | TRBD2 | TRBV19 | TGTGCCAGTAGGAAGCTAGCGGGAGTAGGCGGGGAGCTGTTTTTT | CASRKLAGVGGELFF
. | TRBJ2-7 | . | TRBV7-3 | TGTGCCAGCAGCTTCCAACAGGGCGAGCAGTACTTC | CASSFQQGEQYF
. | TRBJ2-7 | TRBD1 | TRBV6-5 | TGTGCCAGCAGTTACTCGACAGGGGGCTACGAGCAGTACTTC | CASSYSTGGYEQYF
. | TRBJ2-5 | . | TRBV5-1 | TGCGCCAGCAGCCACGGGACGGTAGAAGAGACCCAGTACTTC | CASSHGTVEETQYF